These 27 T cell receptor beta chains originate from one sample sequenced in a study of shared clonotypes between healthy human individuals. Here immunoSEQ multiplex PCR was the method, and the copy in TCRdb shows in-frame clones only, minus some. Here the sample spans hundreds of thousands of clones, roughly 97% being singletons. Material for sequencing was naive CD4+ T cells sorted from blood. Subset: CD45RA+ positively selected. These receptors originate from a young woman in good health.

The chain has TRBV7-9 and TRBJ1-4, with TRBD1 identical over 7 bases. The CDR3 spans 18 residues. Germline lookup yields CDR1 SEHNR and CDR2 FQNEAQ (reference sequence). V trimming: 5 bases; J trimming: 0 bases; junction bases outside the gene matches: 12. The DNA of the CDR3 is TGTGCCAGCAGCGGGAGGCGGGGGACAGACTCAACTAATGAAAAACTGTTTTTT. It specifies CASSGRRGTDSTNEKLFF. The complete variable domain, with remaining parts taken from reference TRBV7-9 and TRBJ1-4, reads DTGVSQNPRHKITKRGQNVTFRCDPISEHNRLYWYRQTLGQGPEFLTYFQNEAQLEKSRLLSDRFSAERPKGSFSTLEIQRTEQGDSAMYLCASSGRRGTDSTNEKLFFGSGTQLSVL.

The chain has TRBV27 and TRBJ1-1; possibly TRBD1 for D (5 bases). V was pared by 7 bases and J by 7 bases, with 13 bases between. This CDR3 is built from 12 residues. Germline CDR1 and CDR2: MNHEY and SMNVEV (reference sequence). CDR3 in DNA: TGTGCCAGCATCCGAATTGGGGGTGAAGCTTTCTTT. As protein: CASIRIGGEAFF.

The CDR3 spells CASSFTQGADTQYF. The CDR3 DNA follows: TGTGCCAGCAGCTTTACCCAGGGGGCAGATACGCAGTATTTT. The chain recombines TRBV7-2 with TRBJ2-3; 7 nucleotides align to TRBD1. Germline V gives CDR1 SGHTA, CDR2 FQGNSA. The CDR3 extends over 14 amino acids. Losses at the gene ends were 3 bases for V and 4 bases for J; bases not matched to a gene: 4.

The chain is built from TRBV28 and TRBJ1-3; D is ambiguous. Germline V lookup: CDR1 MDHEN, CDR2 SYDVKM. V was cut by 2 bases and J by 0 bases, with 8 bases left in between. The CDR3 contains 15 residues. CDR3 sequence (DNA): TGTGCCAGCAGTTTAGTGGTCAGCTCTGGAAACACCATATATTTT. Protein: CASSLVVSSGNTIYF.

CDR3 protein: CASSLVSLDLYF. For the CDR3, the DNA is TGTGCCAGCAGCTTAGTGTCTCTGGACTTGTACTTC. V is TRBV11-3 and J is TRBJ2-7, with D perhaps matching TRBD2 (5 bases). The V gene lost 1 base and the J gene lost 12 bases, with 13 bases spanning the gap. This CDR3 region has 12 residues. The germline CDR1 and CDR2 sequences are SGHNT and YENEEA.

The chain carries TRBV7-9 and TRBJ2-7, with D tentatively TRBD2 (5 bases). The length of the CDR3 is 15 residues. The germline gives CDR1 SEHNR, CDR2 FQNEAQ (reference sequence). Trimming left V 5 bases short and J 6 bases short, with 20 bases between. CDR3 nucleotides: TGTGCCAGCAGCAATACGGACTCGGTGGTCGGCGAGCAGTACTTC. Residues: CASSNTDSVVGEQYF.

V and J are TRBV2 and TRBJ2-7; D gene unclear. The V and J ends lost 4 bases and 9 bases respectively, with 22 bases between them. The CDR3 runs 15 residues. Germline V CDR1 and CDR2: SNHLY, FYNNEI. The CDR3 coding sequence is TGTGCCAGCAGTGCCAGGTGGAACCCGAAGGACGGGCAGTACTTC. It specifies CASSARWNPKDGQYF.

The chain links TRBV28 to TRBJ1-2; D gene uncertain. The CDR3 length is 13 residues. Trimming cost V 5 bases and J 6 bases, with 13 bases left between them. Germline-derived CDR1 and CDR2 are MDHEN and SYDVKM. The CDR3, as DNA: TGTGCCAGCAGTCCGAATAGACCCGATGGCTACACCTTC. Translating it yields CASSPNRPDGYTF.

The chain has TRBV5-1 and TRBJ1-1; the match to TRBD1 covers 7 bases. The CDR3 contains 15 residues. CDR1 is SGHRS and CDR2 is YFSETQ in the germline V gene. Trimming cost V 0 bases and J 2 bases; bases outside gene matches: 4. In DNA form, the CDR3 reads TGCGCCAGCAGCTTGGACAGGGGCGTTAACACTGAAGCTTTCTTT. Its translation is CASSLDRGVNTEAFF.

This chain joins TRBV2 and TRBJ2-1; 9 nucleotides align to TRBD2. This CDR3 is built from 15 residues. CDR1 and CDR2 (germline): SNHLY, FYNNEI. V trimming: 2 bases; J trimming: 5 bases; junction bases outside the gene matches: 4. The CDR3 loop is CASSEKTSGHNEQFF. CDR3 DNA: TGTGCCAGCAGTGAAAAGACTAGCGGACACAATGAGCAGTTCTTC. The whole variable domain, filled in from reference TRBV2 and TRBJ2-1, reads EPEVTQTPSHQVTQMGQEVILRCVPISNHLYFYWYRQILGQKVEFLVSFYNNEISEKSEIFDDQFSVERPDGSNFTLKIRSTKLEDSAMYFCASSEKTSGHNEQFFGPGTRLTVL.

The CDR3 is CASSLQGSMTDTQYF. In nucleotides, the CDR3 is TGTGCCAGCAGCTTGCAGGGGAGTATGACAGATACGCAGTATTTT. V is TRBV5-6 and J is TRBJ2-3; D is perhaps TRBD1 (6 bases). This CDR3 contains 15 residues. The ends were cut back, 1 base at V and 3 bases at J, with 12 bases in the middle. The germline V gene encodes CDR1 SGHDT and CDR2 YYEEEE.

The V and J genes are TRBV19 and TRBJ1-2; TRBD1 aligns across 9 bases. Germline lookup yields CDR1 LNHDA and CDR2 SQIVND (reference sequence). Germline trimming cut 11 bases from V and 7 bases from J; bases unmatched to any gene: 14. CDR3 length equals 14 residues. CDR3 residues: CAGSPGTGMGGYTF. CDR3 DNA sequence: TGTGCCGGGAGTCCCGGGACAGGGATGGGTGGCTACACCTTC.

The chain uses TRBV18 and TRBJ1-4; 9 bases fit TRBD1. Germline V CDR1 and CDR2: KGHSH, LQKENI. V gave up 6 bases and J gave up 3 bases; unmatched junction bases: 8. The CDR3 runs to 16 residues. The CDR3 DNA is TGTGCCAGCTCCCCCACTCGACAGGGGGCTAATGAAAAACTGTTTTTT. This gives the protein CASSPTRQGANEKLFF.

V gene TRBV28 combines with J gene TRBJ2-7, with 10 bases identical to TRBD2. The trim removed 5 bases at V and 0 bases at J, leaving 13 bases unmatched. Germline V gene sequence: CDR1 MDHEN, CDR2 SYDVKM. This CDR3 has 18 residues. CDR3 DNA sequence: TGTGCCAGCAGTCTGACTAGCGGGTACTACCCCGACTCCTACGAGCAGTACTTC. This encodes CASSLTSGYYPDSYEQYF.

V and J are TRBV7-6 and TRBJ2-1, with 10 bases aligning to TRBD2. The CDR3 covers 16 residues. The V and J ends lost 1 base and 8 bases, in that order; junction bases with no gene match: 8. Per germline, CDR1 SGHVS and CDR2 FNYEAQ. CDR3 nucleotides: TGTGCCAGCAGCTTAGTCGGAACTAGCGGGATATATGAGCAGTTCTTC. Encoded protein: CASSLVGTSGIYEQFF.

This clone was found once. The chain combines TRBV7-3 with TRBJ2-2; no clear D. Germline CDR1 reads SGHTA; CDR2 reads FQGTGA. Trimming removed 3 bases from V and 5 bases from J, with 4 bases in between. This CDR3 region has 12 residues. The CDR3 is CASSLATGELFF. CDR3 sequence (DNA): TGTGCCAGCAGCTTGGCGACCGGGGAGCTGTTTTTT.

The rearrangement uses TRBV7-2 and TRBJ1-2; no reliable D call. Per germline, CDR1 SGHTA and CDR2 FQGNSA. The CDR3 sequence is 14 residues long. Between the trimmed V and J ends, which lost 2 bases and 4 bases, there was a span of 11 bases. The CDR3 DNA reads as TGTGCCAGCAGCTTATCGGAGGGTCGCTATGGCTACACCTTC. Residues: CASSLSEGRYGYTF.

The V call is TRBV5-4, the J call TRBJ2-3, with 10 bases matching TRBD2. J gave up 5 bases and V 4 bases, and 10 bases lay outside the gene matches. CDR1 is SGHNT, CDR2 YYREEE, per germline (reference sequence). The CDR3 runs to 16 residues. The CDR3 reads CASSRSGRASIDTQYF. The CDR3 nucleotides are TGTGCCAGCAGCCGGAGCGGGAGGGCCTCAATAGATACGCAGTATTTT.

CDR3 amino acids: CASSLGPTSGIYEQYF. CDR3 DNA sequence: TGTGCCAGCAGCTTAGGGCCGACTAGCGGGATCTACGAGCAGTACTTC. The V gene is TRBV11-2, the J gene TRBJ2-7, with 11 bases fitting TRBD2. After removal of 1 base from V and 3 bases from J, the junction contained 5 bases not matched to a gene. From germline, CDR1 is SGHAT and CDR2 FQNNGV. This CDR3 has 16 residues.

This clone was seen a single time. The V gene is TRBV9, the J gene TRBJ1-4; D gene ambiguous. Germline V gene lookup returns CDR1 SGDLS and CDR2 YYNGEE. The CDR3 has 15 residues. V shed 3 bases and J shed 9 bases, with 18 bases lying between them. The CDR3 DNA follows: TGTGCCAGCAGCGCAACCGGAGAAACTGGCAAAAAACTGTTTTTT. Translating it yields CASSATGETGKKLFF.

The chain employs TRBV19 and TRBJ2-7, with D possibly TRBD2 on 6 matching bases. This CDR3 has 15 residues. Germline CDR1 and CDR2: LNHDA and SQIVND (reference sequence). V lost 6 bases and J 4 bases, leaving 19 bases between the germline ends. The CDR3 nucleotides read TGTGCCAGTAGGGGGTCTTTTAGCGGACTTTACGAGCAGTACTTC. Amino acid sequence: CASRGSFSGLYEQYF.

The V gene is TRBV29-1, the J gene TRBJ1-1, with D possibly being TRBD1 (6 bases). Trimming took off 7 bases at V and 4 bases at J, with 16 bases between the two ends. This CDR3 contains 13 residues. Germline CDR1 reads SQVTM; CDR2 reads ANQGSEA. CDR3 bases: TGCAGCGCCTGTACAGGGCTAGGCACTGAAGCTTTCTTT. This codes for CSACTGLGTEAFF.

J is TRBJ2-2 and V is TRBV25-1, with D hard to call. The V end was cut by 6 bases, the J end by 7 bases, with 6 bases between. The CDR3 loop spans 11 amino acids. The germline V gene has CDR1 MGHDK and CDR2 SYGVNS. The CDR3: CASRSLGELFF. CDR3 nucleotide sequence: TGTGCCAGCAGATCCCTCGGGGAGCTGTTTTTT.

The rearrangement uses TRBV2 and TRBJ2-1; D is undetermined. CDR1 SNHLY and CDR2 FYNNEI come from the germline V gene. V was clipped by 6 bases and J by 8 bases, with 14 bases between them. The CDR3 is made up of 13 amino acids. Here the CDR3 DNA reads TGTGCCAGCAGGGGCCTAGGGTCCCATGAGCAGTTCTTC. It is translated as CASRGLGSHEQFF.

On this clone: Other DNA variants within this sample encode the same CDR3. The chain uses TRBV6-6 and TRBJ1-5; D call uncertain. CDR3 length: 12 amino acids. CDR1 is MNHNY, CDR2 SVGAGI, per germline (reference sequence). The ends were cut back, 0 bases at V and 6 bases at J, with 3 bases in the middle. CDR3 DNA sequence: TGTGCCAGCAGTTACTCCGGTCAGCCCCAGCATTTT. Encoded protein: CASSYSGQPQHF.

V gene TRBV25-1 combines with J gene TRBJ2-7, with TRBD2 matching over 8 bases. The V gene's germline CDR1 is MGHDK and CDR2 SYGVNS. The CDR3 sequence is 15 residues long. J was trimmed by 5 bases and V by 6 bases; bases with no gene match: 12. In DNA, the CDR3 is TGTGCCAGCAGGGCTACCGGGACTAGTACCCACGAGCAGTACTTC. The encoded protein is CASRATGTSTHEQYF.

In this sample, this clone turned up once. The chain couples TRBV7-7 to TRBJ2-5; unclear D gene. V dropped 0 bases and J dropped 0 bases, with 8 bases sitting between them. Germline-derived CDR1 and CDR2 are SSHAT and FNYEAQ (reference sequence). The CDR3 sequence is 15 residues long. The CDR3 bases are TGTGCCAGCAGCTTAGCGCTGGCGGACCAAGAGACCCAGTACTTC. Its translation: CASSLALADQETQYF.